The next 25 T cell receptor beta chains were all read from a single sample in a study of T cell responses to AZD1222 COVID-19 vaccine. Profiling relied on immunoSEQ multiplex PCR, and the TCRdb table lists in-frame clones only, not all of them. The sample has 120,000 or so clones, roughly 91% seen once. The sequencing used peripheral blood, collected on day 0 of MenACWY control vaccination. The receptors here all came from an adult in good health.

The V and J genes are TRBV6-5 and TRBJ2-1; 10 nucleotides agree with TRBD2. This CDR3 region has 15 residues. In germline, CDR1 is MNHEY, CDR2 SVGAGI. V lost 0 bases and J lost 7; bases outside the gene matches: 3. CDR3 sequence: CASSYSASGRNEQFF. In nucleotides, the CDR3 is TGTGCCAGCAGTTACTCGGCTAGCGGGAGAAATGAGCAGTTCTTC.

V and J are TRBV7-2 and TRBJ2-7; D remains ambiguous. V was shortened by 0 bases and J by 3 bases, with 12 bases between the two germline ends. CDR3 size: 15 residues. Germline CDR1 SGHTA, CDR2 FQGNSA. The CDR3 reads CASSLARRSDYEQYF. The CDR3 coding sequence is TGTGCCAGCAGCTTAGCCCGACGGTCCGACTACGAGCAGTACTTC.

The gene calls are TRBV4-1 and TRBJ1-1, with unresolved D. V gave up 7 bases and J gave up 5 bases, with 8 bases separating them. The germline CDR1 and CDR2 sequences are MGHRA and YSYEKL. The CDR3 covers 11 residues. The CDR3, as DNA: TGCGCCAGCAAGAGGGATACTGAAGCTTTCTTT. Translated: CASKRDTEAFF.

The chain is built from TRBV28 and TRBJ1-5; the D gene is possibly TRBD1 (5 bases). This CDR3 region has 14 residues. Per the germline V gene, CDR1 is MDHEN and CDR2 is SYDVKM. Trimming cost V 9 bases and J 4 bases, with 16 bases left between them. The CDR3 DNA reads TGTGCCAGTGAACCCCCTTGGGGGAATCAGCCCCAGCATTTT. Protein product: CASEPPWGNQPQHF.

DNA of the CDR3: TGTGCCAGCAGCTCACAGGGGGCAGGGATTGAAGCTTTCTTT. Its translation is CASSSQGAGIEAFF. This sequence joins TRBV7-9 and TRBJ1-1, with 9 nucleotides matching TRBD1. The CDR3 loop spans 14 amino acids. Looked up from germline, CDR1 is SEHNR and CDR2 is FQNEAQ (reference sequence). The V gene end was trimmed by 4 bases and the J gene end by 7 bases; junction bases not matched to a gene: 7. Complete variable domain (other parts from reference TRBV7-9 and TRBJ1-1): DTGVSQNPRHKITKRGQNVTFRCDPISEHNRLYWYRQTLGQGPEFLTYFQNEAQLEKSRLLSDRFSAERPKGSFSTLEIQRTEQGDSAMYLCASSSQGAGIEAFFGQGTRLTVV.

The chain recombines TRBV6-5 with TRBJ1-1, with D possibly being TRBD1 (6 bases). This CDR3 has 16 residues. CDR1 and CDR2 (germline): MNHEY, SVGAGI. V lost 0 bases, J lost 2 bases, and 13 bases lay in between. This CDR3 is CASSYSNARGNTEAFF. The CDR3 DNA reads TGTGCCAGCAGTTACTCGAACGCCAGGGGCAACACTGAAGCTTTCTTT.

This clone was counted once. J is TRBJ2-7 and V is TRBV5-1; the D is unclear. CDR1 is SGHRS and CDR2 is YFSETQ in the germline V gene. Between the trimmed V and J ends, which lost 0 bases and 2 bases, there was a span of 9 bases. This CDR3 contains 14 residues. The CDR3 DNA reads TGCGCCAGCAGCTTGGTAAACGGCGCCTACGAGCAGTACTTC. Protein product: CASSLVNGAYEQYF. Looking up the rest from reference TRBV5-1 and TRBJ2-7 gives the full variable domain: KAGVTQTPRYLIKTRGQQVTLSCSPISGHRSVSWYQQTPGQGLQFLFEYFSETQRNKGNFPGRFSGRQFSNSRSEMNVSTLELGDSALYLCASSLVNGAYEQYFGPGTRLTVT.

This rearrangement joins TRBV27 to TRBJ1-2; TRBD1 is a possible D gene (6 bases). V was pared by 6 bases and J by 1 base, with 15 bases between. This CDR3 contains 15 residues. Germline assignment: CDR1 MNHEY and CDR2 SMNVEV (reference sequence). CDR3 DNA: TGTGCCAGCAGGCCTGGACAGTTGCTTAACTATGGCTACACCTTC. Amino acid sequence: CASRPGQLLNYGYTF.

This clone was seen repeatedly, ten times or more. The chain carries TRBV9 and TRBJ1-2; D possibly corresponds to TRBD1 (5 bases). V was pared by 6 bases and J by 4 bases, with 13 bases between. This CDR3 is built from 13 residues. Germline CDR1 and CDR2: SGDLS and YYNGEE. The CDR3 nucleotides are TGTGCCAGCACCGCCGGGGCGGGCTATGGCTACACCTTC. It encodes CASTAGAGYGYTF. Full variable domain (rest looked up from reference TRBV9 and TRBJ1-2): DSGVTQTPKHLITATGQRVTLRCSPRSGDLSVYWYQQSLDQGLQFLIQYYNGEERAKGNILERFSAQQFPDLHSELNLSSLELGDSALYFCASTAGAGYGYTFGSGTRLTVV.

The gene calls are TRBV7-9 and TRBJ1-1; a possible D gene is TRBD1 (5 bases). This CDR3 is built from 18 residues. V lost 5 bases and J lost 4, with 26 bases in between. The germline V gene encodes CDR1 SEHNR and CDR2 FQNEAQ (reference sequence). The CDR3 sequence: CASSPLGQGGRKTTEAFF. CDR3 nucleotides: TGTGCCAGCAGCCCTTTGGGGCAGGGCGGACGTAAGACCACTGAAGCTTTCTTT.

The rearrangement links TRBV24-1 to TRBJ2-3; 9 bases are a match to TRBD1. This CDR3 region has 16 residues. The V and J ends lost 4 bases and 3 bases, in that order; junction bases with no gene match: 7. Germline loops: CDR1 KGHDR, CDR2 SFDVKD. CDR3 nucleotide sequence: TGTGCCACCAGTGACGTACAGGGGGCTTTTACAGATACGCAGTATTTT. Its translation is CATSDVQGAFTDTQYF.

This rearrangement joins TRBV7-3 to TRBJ1-2; no clear D. CDR1 and CDR2 from the germline V gene are SGHTA and FQGTGA. The V end lost 1 base, the J end lost 7 bases, and 10 bases lay between the germline ends. This CDR3 has 13 amino acids. The CDR3 spells CASSLNSAIGYTF. The DNA of the CDR3 is TGTGCCAGCAGCTTAAACTCGGCAATTGGCTACACCTTC.

The V and J genes are TRBV2 and TRBJ2-3; tentative D call: TRBD2 (6 bases). The CDR3 extends over 14 amino acids. Trimming pared 7 bases from V and 0 bases from J, leaving 11 bases between. Germline CDR1 SNHLY, CDR2 FYNNEI. CDR3 sequence (DNA): TGTGCCAGCAACGGCGGGACCAGCACAGATACGCAGTATTTT. This encodes CASNGGTSTDTQYF.

This sequence joins TRBV11-2 and TRBJ1-4; D gene ambiguous. The CDR3 has 15 residues. The germline V gene has CDR1 SGHAT and CDR2 FQNNGV. With 3 bases removed from V and 5 bases from J, the gap between germline ends came to 13 bases. CDR3 nucleotides: TGTGCCAGCAGCTTTGGTTGGACCCTAAATGAAAAACTGTTTTTT. Translated, it gives CASSFGWTLNEKLFF.

This clone was seen a single time. The chain couples TRBV6-6 to TRBJ2-7; D might be TRBD1 (6 bases). V lost 2 bases, J lost 11 bases, and 16 bases lay in between. The CDR3 is 13 amino acids. In germline, CDR1 is MNHNY, CDR2 SVGAGI (reference sequence). Here the CDR3 DNA reads TGTGCCAGCAGTTACGAGGGACACCGAGTGGAGTACTTC. Encoded protein: CASSYEGHRVEYF.

The chain links TRBV10-3 to TRBJ1-5; perhaps TRBD1 as D (5 bases). The V end lost 4 bases, the J end lost 11 bases, and 12 bases lay between the germline ends. There are 12 residues in the CDR3. Germline V gives CDR1 ENHRY, CDR2 SYGVKD. Written as DNA, the CDR3 is TGTGCCATCAGTGCTGGGGTAGGGGCCCAGCATTTT. Protein product: CAISAGVGAQHF.

The chain has TRBV3-1 (or the pseudogene TRBV3-2) and TRBJ1-4, with TRBD1 identical over 10 bases. The trim removed 2 bases at V and 7 bases at J, leaving 4 bases unmatched. Germline CDR1 LGHDT, CDR2 YNNKEL (reference sequence). The CDR3 consists of 15 residues. This CDR3 is CASSQTGQGGEKLFF. The DNA for the CDR3 is TGTGCCAGCAGCCAAACAGGACAGGGGGGTGAAAAACTGTTTTTT.

The V and J genes are TRBV3-1 (or the pseudogene TRBV3-2) and TRBJ2-5; D perhaps matches TRBD2 (6 bases). V was trimmed by 1 base and J by 3 bases, leaving 9 bases between them. Germline V gene sequence: CDR1 LGHDT, CDR2 YNNKEL (reference sequence). The length of the CDR3 is 14 residues. The CDR3 is CASSQAAGKETQYF. In DNA form, the CDR3 reads TGTGCCAGCAGCCAAGCAGCGGGCAAAGAGACCCAGTACTTC.

This clone was detected once. V and J are TRBV29-1 and TRBJ1-1, with 8 bases fitting TRBD1. J lost 0 bases, V lost 3 bases, and 3 bases had no gene match. This CDR3 comprises 14 residues. Germline values: CDR1 SQVTM, CDR2 ANQGSEA. CDR3: CSVDRGLMNTEAFF. Here the CDR3 DNA reads TGCAGCGTTGACAGGGGGCTTATGAACACTGAAGCTTTCTTT. Using reference TRBV29-1 and TRBJ1-1 for the parts outside the CDR3, the full variable domain is SAVISQKPSRDICQRGTSLTIQCQVDSQVTMMFWYRQQPGQSLTLIATANQGSEATYESGFVIDKFPISRPNLTFSTLTVSNMSPEDSSIYLCSVDRGLMNTEAFFGQGTRLTVV.

V is TRBV24-1 and J is TRBJ1-1; D is unresolved. Germline assignment: CDR1 KGHDR and CDR2 SFDVKD. V was pared by 0 bases and J by 0 bases, with 19 bases between. The CDR3 extends over 19 amino acids. The CDR3: CATSDLPMKRFIMNTEAFF. Here the CDR3 DNA reads TGTGCCACCAGTGATTTGCCTATGAAAAGATTCATAATGAACACTGAAGCTTTCTTT.

The chain links TRBV27 to TRBJ2-1; 12 positions match TRBD2. The germline CDR1 and CDR2 sequences are MNHEY and SMNVEV (reference sequence). V lost 5 bases, J lost 3 bases, and 2 bases stayed unmatched. The length of the CDR3 is 15 residues. DNA of the CDR3: TGTGCCAGCAGTCAGACTAGCGGGAGCTACAATGAGCAGTTCTTC. It codes for CASSQTSGSYNEQFF.

The chain uses TRBV5-8 and TRBJ1-6; 10 nucleotides line up with TRBD1. V dropped 0 bases and J dropped 10; count of bases not matched to a gene: 4. CDR1 SGHTS and CDR2 YDEGEE come from the germline V gene. This CDR3 has 15 amino acids. The CDR3 loop is CASSLGQGAESPLHF. Written as DNA, the CDR3 is TGTGCCAGCAGCTTGGGACAGGGGGCAGAGTCACCCCTCCACTTT.

The chain is built from TRBV11-3 and TRBJ2-5, with 7 bases matching TRBD1. Germline V gives CDR1 SGHNT, CDR2 YENEEA. The CDR3 sequence is 16 residues long. V was clipped by 2 bases and J by 4 bases; unmatched bases: 10. The DNA of the CDR3 is TGTGCCAGCAGCTTATTGGAACAGGGGAAAGGAGAGACCCAGTACTTC. The encoded protein is CASSLLEQGKGETQYF.

The chain couples TRBV5-4 to TRBJ1-6; D is ambiguous. CDR1 and CDR2 from the germline V gene are SGHNT and YYREEE (reference sequence). V was trimmed by 3 bases and J by 0 bases, leaving 13 bases between them. This CDR3 comprises 17 residues. CDR3: CASSSRGGSSYNSPLHF. The DNA for the CDR3 is TGTGCCAGCAGCTCCCGGGGAGGGAGCTCCTATAATTCACCCCTCCACTTT.

The chain links TRBV7-6 to TRBJ1-4; TRBD1 is a possible D gene (5 bases). This CDR3 is built from 15 residues. From germline, CDR1 is SGHVS and CDR2 FNYEAQ. The germline V and J ends were trimmed by 2 bases and 8 bases, with 15 bases remaining between them. The CDR3 nucleotides are TGTGCCAGCAGCTTAAGGAGGGGCGGAGGGGAAAAACTGTTTTTT. This sequence encodes CASSLRRGGGEKLFF.